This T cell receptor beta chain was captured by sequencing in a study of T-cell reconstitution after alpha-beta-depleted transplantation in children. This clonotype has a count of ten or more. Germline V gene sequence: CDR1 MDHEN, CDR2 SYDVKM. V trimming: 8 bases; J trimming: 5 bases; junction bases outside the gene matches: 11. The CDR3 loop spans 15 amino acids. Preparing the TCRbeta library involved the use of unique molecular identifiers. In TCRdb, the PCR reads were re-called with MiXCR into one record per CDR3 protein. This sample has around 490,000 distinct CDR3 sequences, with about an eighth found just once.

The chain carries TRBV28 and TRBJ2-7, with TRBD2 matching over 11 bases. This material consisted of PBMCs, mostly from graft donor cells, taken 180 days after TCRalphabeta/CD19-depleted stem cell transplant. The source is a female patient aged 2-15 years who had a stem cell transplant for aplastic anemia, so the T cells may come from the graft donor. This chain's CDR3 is CASSPGTSGSHEQYF. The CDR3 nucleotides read TGTGCCAGCTCACCTGGAACTAGCGGGAGTCACGAGCAGTACTTC.